The present T cell receptor beta chain was sequenced within a study of shared clonotypes between healthy human individuals. Genomic DNA per cell subset filled all wells of several immunoSEQ plates. Assay: immunoSEQ multiplex PCR; the TCRdb copy retains only in-frame clones and omits some. The table has some 1,400,000 clones, approximately 97% seen once; the top ten hold 0.95% to 1.5%. Germline CDR1 SGHRS, CDR2 YFSETQ. The V end lost 4 bases, the J end lost 5 bases, and 18 bases lay between the germline ends. The CDR3 is made up of 15 amino acids. This sequence was found in a man under 40 in good health. The specimen was naive CD4+ T cells sorted from blood. Described subset: CD45RA+ positively selected. The gene calls are TRBV5-1 and TRBJ1-1; maybe TRBD1 (6 bases). The CDR3 protein is CASSGGTTGNTEAFF. CDR3 sequence (DNA): TGCGCCAGCAGCGGGGGGACCACAGGGAATACTGAAGCTTTCTTT.